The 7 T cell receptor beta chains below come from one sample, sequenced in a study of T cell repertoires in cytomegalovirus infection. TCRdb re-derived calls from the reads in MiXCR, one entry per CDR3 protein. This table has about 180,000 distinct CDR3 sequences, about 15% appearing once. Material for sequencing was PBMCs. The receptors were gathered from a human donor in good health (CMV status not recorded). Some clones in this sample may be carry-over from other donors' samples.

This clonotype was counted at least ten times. CDR3 sequence reads: CASMERETQYF. DNA of the CDR3: TGTGCCAGCATGGAAAGGGAGACCCAGTACTTC. The gene calls are TRBV6-2 or TRBV6-3 and TRBJ2-5; D remains unclear. V lost 7 bases, J lost 5 bases, and 8 bases lay in between. The CDR3 is made up of 11 amino acids. Looked up from germline, CDR1 is MNHEY and CDR2 is SVGEGT.

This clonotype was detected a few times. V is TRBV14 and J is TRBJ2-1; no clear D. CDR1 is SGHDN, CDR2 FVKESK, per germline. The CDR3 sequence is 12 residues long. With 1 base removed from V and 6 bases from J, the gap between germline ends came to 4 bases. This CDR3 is CASSQVSNEQFF. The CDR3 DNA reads TGTGCCAGCAGCCAAGTTTCCAATGAGCAGTTCTTC.

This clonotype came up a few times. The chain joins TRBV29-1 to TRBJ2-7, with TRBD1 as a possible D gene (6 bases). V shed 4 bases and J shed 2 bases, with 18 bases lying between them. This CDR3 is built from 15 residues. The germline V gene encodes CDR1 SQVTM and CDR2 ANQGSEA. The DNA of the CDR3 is TGCAGCGTTGGAAGCTGGGGGCCACTCCCCTACGAGCAGTACTTC. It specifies CSVGSWGPLPYEQYF.

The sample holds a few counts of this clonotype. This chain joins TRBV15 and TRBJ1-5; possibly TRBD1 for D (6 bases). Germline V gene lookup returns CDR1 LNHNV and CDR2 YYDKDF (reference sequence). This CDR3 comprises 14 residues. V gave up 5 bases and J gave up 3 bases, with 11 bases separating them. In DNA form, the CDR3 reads TGTGCCACCAGCGACCGGGACAACAATCAGCCCCAGCATTTT. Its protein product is CATSDRDNNQPQHF.

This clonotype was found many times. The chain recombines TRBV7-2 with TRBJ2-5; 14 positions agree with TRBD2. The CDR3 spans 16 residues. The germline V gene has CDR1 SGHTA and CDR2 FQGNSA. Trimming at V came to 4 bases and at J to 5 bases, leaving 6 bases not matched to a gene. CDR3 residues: CASSSTSGRAGETQYF. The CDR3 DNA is TGTGCCAGCAGCTCGACTAGCGGGAGGGCCGGGGAGACCCAGTACTTC. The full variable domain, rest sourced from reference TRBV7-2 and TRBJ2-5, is GAGVSQSPSNKVTEKGKDVELRCDPISGHTALYWYRQSLGQGLEFLIYFQGNSAPDKSGLPSDRFSAERTGGSVSTLTIQRTQQEDSAVYLCASSSTSGRAGETQYFGPGTRLLVL.

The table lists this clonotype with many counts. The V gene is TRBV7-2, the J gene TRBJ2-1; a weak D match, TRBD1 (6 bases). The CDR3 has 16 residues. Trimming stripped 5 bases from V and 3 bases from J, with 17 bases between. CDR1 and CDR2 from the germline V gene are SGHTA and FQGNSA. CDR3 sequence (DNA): TGTGCCAGCAGCGCCCCCGGGACAAACCTCTACAATGAGCAGTTCTTC. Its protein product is CASSAPGTNLYNEQFF.

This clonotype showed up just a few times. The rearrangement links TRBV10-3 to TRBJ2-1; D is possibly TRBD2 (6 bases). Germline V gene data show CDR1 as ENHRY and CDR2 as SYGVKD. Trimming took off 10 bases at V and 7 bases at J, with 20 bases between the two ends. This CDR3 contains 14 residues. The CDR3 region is CATSAEGGLNEQFF. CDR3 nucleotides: TGTGCCACAAGTGCGGAGGGCGGCCTAAATGAGCAGTTCTTC.